This T cell receptor beta chain was profiled in a study of CD8+ T cells in alopecia areata. For the study at large: A regimen of oral tofacitinib, 5 to 10 mg twice daily, was given to treated patients.

Worth noting for this clone: Other DNA sequences in this sample translate to the same CDR3.

Sequencing templates came from extracted RNA that was reverse transcribed into cDNA. Measured with immunoSEQ multiplex PCR; TCRdb has only the in-frame clones, and not every one. Here the sample spans over 150,000 clones, less than 70% being singletons. Treatment of the sample: oral pan-JAK inhibitor, 5-10 mg twice daily. Patients with alopecia areata provided lesional scalp punch biopsies as well as peripheral blood. This CDR3 spans 13 amino acids. Germline V gene lookup returns CDR1 GTSNPN and CDR2 SVGIG (reference sequence). Trimming cost V 0 bases and J 1 base, with 6 bases left between them. This chain links TRBV30 with TRBJ1-1; no clear D gene. The clonotype was recovered from a human donor with alopecia areata. Sequences were derived from CD8+ T cells sorted from blood, sampled at week 24, from a patient treated with tofacitinib. In nucleotides, the CDR3 is TGTGCCTGGAGTGTAACCGAGAACACTGAAGCTTTCTTT. This gives the protein CAWSVTENTEAFF.